This T cell receptor (beta chain) was identified during a study of cytomegalovirus exposure and HLA in healthy donors. Findings and caveats of the study: In vitro work confirmed that a few CMV-associated chains recognize CMV antigens.

TCRdb's table, derived via immunoSEQ multiplex PCR, lists solely in-frame clones and lacks some. The sample has 250,000 to 350,000 clones, about nine tenths seen once. Germline CDR1 and CDR2: MNHEY and SVGAGI. The germline V and J ends were trimmed by 6 bases and 5 bases, with 19 bases remaining between them. There are 15 residues in the CDR3. As for this clone: The antigen is undetermined.

The TCR sequence derives from a woman between 18 and 29 years old in good health and CMV-seronegative. The genes are TRBV6-5 and TRBJ2-5, with a tentative D call TRBD1 (6 bases). What was sequenced was PBMCs. CDR3 sequence reads: CASSPGVGLGETQYF. Written as DNA, the CDR3 is TGTGCCAGCAGCCCAGGGGTGGGGCTGGGGGAGACCCAGTACTTC.